Reported below is one TCR beta chain. The same CDR3 can be traced to other DNA sequences in this sample. Cells designated naive CD8 were CD45RO-negative and were positively selected for CCR7, with terminally differentiated effector memory CD45RA+ cells excluded. The data were obtained in a study of shared clonotypes between healthy human individuals. The table came from immunoSEQ multiplex PCR; TCRdb's copy has only in-frame clones and leaves some out. The sample records about 1,800,000 clones, over 85% being singletons. CDR1 and CDR2 (germline): ENHRY, SYGVKD. This CDR3 has 11 residues. V was clipped by 3 bases and J by 8 bases, with 5 bases between them.

The sequence was obtained from a man aged 18-30 years in good health. The sequenced material came from naive CD8+ T cells sorted from blood. This chain connects TRBV10-3 to TRBJ2-1; D remains ambiguous. Written as DNA, the CDR3 is TGTGCCATCAGTGAATCCCATGAGCAGTTCTTC. Translating gives CAISESHEQFF.